The 10 T cell receptor beta chains presented below share a single source sample, sequenced in a study of CD8 T cells in Susac syndrome. Random hexamers were used to reverse transcribe the RNA input (about 0.45 to 1 ug). Using its own MiXCR run on the immunoSEQ multiplex PCR reads, TCRdb lists one record per CDR3 protein. The data hold 200,000 or so distinct CDR3 sequences, with roughly 96% observed a single time. What was sequenced was CD4+ T cells from PBMCs. The receptors derive from a human donor with multiple sclerosis.

This sequence joins TRBV4-2 and TRBJ1-1, with D unclear. Deletions cut 7 bases from V and 1 base from J, with 13 bases between. CDR1 is LGHNA, CDR2 YNFKEQ, per germline. This CDR3 has 14 residues. The CDR3 DNA reads TGTGCCAGCACCTCGTGGTCTAGGAACACTGAAGCTTTCTTT. Amino acid sequence: CASTSWSRNTEAFF.

CDR3 sequence (DNA): TGTGCCACCAGCAGAGACGGGGCTGGCTACACCTTC. Translating gives CATSRDGAGYTF. The V and J genes are TRBV15 and TRBJ1-2; a weak D match, TRBD1 (5 bases). Per the germline V gene, CDR1 is LNHNV and CDR2 is YYDKDF (reference sequence). Trimming removed 0 bases at V and 7 bases at J, with 6 bases between. The length of the CDR3 is 12 residues.

V is TRBV5-1 and J is TRBJ1-2; D perhaps matches TRBD1 (6 bases). V was clipped by 2 bases and J by 6 bases, with 8 bases between them. The CDR3 runs 12 residues. Germline values: CDR1 SGHRS, CDR2 YFSETQ. The CDR3 region has the DNA TGCGCCAGCAGCTTACAGGGAGATGGCTACACCTTC. As protein: CASSLQGDGYTF.

The chain links TRBV5-1 to TRBJ2-1; 9 bases map to TRBD2. The V gene end was trimmed by 1 base and the J gene end by 1 base; junction bases not matched to a gene: 9. The CDR3 length is 18 residues. The V gene's germline CDR1 is SGHRS and CDR2 YFSETQ. The DNA of the CDR3 is TGCGCCAGCAGCTTGTTGCCCACTACTAGCGGGTCCTACAATGAGCAGTTCTTC. This encodes CASSLLPTTSGSYNEQFF.

J is TRBJ2-5 and V is TRBV29-1; D is undetermined. This CDR3 spans 12 amino acids. CDR1 and CDR2 (germline): SQVTM, ANQGSEA. Trimming took off 4 bases at V and 0 bases at J, with 6 bases between the two ends. The CDR3 nucleotides are TGCAGCGTTGTAGGGAACCAAGAGACCCAGTACTTC. Protein: CSVVGNQETQYF.

The chain has TRBV5-4 and TRBJ1-1; 7 nucleotides align to TRBD1. This CDR3 region has 16 residues. V trimming: 4 bases; J trimming: 4 bases; junction bases outside the gene matches: 13. The germline V gene encodes CDR1 SGHNT and CDR2 YYREEE (reference sequence). The CDR3 sequence: CASSRDLTRDSTEAFF. In nucleotides, the CDR3 is TGTGCCAGCAGCCGGGATTTGACCCGGGACAGCACTGAAGCTTTCTTT.

J is TRBJ2-4 and V is TRBV14; 9 positions match TRBD1. V was pared by 2 bases and J by 9 bases, with 11 bases of the junction left unmatched. Per germline, CDR1 SGHDN and CDR2 FVKESK. The CDR3 is 16 amino acids. This CDR3 is CASSQLPRDRATIQYF. The CDR3 DNA sequence: TGTGCCAGCAGCCAACTGCCCCGGGACAGGGCAACCATTCAGTACTTC. The full variable domain, completed using reference TRBV14 and TRBJ2-4, is EAGVTQFPSHSVIEKGQTVTLRCDPISGHDNLYWYRRVMGKEIKFLLHFVKESKQDESGMPNNRFLAERTGGTYSTLKVQPAELEDSGVYFCASSQLPRDRATIQYFGAGTRLSVL.

This chain connects TRBV7-8 to TRBJ1-2, with 7 bases aligning to TRBD1. CDR3 size: 13 residues. The junction had 3 bases not matched to a gene; V was cut back by 5 bases and J by 3 bases. Germline CDR1 SGHVS, CDR2 FQNEAQ. The CDR3 DNA sequence: TGTGCCAGCAGCCCCGACAGGGACTATGGCTACACCTTC. Translated: CASSPDRDYGYTF.

V is TRBV20-1 and J is TRBJ2-7; 7 bases match TRBD1. The CDR3 length is 14 residues. CDR1 and CDR2 (germline): DFQATT, SNEGSKA (reference sequence). V trimming: 4 bases; J trimming: 3 bases; junction bases outside the gene matches: 9. In nucleotides, the CDR3 is TGCAGTGCTACCTTAACAGGGGTCATCTACGAGCAGTACTTC. It yields the protein CSATLTGVIYEQYF.

The rearrangement uses TRBV4-2 and TRBJ2-1; D possibly corresponds to TRBD2 (6 bases). Trimming shortened V by 1 base and J by 3 bases, and 13 bases separated the two germline ends. Germline values: CDR1 LGHNA, CDR2 YNFKEQ. CDR3 length: 16 residues. CDR3 residues: CASSQAGLASYNEQFF. CDR3 DNA sequence: TGTGCCAGCAGCCAAGCAGGGCTAGCGAGCTACAATGAGCAGTTCTTC.